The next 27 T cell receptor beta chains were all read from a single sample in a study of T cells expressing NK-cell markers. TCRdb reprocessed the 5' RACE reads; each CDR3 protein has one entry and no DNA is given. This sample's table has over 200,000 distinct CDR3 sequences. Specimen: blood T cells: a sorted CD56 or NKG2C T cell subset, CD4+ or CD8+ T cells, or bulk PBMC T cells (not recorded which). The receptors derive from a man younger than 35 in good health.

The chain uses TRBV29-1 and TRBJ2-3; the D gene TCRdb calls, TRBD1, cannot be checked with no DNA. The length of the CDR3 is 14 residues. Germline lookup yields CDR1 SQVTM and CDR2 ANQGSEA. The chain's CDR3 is CSVGDEGVTDTQYF.

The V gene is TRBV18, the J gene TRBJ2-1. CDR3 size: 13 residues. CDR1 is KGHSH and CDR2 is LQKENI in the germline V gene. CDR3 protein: CASSPMPPNEQFF.

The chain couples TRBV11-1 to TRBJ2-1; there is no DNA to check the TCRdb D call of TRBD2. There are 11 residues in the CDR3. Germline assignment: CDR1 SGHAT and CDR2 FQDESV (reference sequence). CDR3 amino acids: CASKGRNEQFF.

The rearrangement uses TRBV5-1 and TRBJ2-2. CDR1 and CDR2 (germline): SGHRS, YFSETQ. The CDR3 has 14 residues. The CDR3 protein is CASSLAGSTGELFF. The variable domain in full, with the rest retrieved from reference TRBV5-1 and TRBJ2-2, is KAGVTQTPRYLIKTRGQQVTLSCSPISGHRSVSWYQQTPGQGLQFLFEYFSETQRNKGNFPGRFSGRQFSNSRSEMNVSTLELGDSALYLCASSLAGSTGELFFGEGSRLTVL.

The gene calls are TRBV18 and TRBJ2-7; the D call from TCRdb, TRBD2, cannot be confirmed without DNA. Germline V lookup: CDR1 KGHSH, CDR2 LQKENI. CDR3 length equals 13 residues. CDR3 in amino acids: CASSPPSRDEQYF. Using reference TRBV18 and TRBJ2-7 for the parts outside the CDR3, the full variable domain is NAGVMQNPRHLVRRRGQEARLRCSPMKGHSHVYWYRQLPEEGLKFMVYLQKENIIDESGMPKERFSAEFPKEGPSILRIQQVVRGDSAAYFCASSPPSRDEQYFGPGTRLTVT.

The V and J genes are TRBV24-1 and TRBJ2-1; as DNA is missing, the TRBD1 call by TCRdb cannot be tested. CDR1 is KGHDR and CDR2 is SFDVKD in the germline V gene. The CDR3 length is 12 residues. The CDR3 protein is CATNGQGSEQFF.

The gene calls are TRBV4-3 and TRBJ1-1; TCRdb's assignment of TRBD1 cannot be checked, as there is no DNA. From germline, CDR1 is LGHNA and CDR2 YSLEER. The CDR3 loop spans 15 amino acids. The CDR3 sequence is CASSRETGVNTEAFF.

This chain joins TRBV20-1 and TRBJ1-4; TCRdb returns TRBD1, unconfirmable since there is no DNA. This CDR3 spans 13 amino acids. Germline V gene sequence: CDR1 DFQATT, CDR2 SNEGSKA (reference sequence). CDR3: CSAKQAINEKLFF.

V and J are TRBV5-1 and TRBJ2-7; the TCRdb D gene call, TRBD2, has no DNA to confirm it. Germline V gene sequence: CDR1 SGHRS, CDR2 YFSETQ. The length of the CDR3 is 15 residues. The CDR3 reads CASSLTSGRSYEQYF. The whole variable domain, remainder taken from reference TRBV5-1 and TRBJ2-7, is KAGVTQTPRYLIKTRGQQVTLSCSPISGHRSVSWYQQTPGQGLQFLFEYFSETQRNKGNFPGRFSGRQFSNSRSEMNVSTLELGDSALYLCASSLTSGRSYEQYFGPGTRLTVT.

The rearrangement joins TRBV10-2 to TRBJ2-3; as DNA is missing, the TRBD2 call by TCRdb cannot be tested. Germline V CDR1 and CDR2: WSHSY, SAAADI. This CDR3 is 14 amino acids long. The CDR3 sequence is CASSESWETDTQYF.

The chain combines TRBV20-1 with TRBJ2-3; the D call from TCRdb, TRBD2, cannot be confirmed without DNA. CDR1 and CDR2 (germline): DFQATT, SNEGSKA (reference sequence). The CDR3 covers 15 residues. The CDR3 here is CSASSGLAKGDTQYF.

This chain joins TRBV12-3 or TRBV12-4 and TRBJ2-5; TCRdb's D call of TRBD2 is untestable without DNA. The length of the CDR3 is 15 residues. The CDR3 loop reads CASSSMGANQETQYF.

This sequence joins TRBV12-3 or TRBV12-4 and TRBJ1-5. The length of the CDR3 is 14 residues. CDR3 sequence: CASSQAHSNQPQHF.

CDR3 loop: CASTPGLNYEQYF. The V call is TRBV6-1, the J call TRBJ2-7; TCRdb names TRBD2, which stays unverified in the absence of DNA. The V gene's germline CDR1 is MNHNS and CDR2 SASEGT. This CDR3 region has 13 residues.

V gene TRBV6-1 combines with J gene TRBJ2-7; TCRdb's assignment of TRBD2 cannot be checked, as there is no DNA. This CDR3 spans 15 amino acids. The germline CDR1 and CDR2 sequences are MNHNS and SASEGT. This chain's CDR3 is CASSTSGLAIYEQYF.

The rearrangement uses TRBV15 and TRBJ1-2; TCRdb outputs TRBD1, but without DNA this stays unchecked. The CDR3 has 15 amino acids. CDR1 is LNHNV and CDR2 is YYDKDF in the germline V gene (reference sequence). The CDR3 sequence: CATSRDPSGGQGYTF.

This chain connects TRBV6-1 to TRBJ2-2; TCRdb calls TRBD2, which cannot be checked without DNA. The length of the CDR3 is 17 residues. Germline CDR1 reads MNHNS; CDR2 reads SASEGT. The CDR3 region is CASTTLGLAGNTGELFF.

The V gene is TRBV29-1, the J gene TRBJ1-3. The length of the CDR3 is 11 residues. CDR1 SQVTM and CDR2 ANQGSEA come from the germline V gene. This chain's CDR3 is CSGASGNTIYF.

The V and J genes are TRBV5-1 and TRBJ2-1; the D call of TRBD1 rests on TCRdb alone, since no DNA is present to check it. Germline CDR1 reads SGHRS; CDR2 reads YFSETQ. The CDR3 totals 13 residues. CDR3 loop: CASSLEAGMGQFF.

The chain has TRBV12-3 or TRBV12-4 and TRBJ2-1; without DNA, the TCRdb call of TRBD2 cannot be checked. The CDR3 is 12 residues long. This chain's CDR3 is CASSFPRDQQFF.

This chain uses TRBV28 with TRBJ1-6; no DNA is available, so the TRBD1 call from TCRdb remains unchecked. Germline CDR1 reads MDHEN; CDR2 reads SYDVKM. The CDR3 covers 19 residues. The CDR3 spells CASSSPGQGGLSGNSPLHF.

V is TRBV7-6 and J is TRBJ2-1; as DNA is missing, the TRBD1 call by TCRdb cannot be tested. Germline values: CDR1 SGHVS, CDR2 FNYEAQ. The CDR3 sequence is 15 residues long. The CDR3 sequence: CASSSAGAVDGEQFF. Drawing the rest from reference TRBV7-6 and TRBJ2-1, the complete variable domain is GAGVSQSPRYKVTKRGQDVALRCDPISGHVSLYWYRQALGQGPEFLTYFNYEAQQDKSGLPNDRFSAERPEGSISTLTIQRTEQRDSAMYRCASSSAGAVDGEQFFGPGTRLTVL.

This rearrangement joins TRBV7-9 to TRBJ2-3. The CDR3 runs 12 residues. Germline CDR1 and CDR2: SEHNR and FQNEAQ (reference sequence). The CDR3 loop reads CASRQAGDTQYF.

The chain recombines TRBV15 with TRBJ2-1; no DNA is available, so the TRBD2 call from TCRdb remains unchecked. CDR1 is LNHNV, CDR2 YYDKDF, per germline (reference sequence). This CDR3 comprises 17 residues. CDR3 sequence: CATSNLGLAGPDNEQFF.

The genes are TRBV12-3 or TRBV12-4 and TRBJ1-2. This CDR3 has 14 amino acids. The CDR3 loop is CASRAQGPIGGYTF.

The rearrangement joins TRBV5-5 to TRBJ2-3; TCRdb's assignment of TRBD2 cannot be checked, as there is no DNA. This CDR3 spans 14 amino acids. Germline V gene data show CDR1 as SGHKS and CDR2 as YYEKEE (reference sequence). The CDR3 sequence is CASSKGLPSYTQYF.

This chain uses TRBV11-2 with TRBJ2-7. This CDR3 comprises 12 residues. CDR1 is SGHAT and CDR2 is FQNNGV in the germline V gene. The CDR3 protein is CASSLMRREQYF.